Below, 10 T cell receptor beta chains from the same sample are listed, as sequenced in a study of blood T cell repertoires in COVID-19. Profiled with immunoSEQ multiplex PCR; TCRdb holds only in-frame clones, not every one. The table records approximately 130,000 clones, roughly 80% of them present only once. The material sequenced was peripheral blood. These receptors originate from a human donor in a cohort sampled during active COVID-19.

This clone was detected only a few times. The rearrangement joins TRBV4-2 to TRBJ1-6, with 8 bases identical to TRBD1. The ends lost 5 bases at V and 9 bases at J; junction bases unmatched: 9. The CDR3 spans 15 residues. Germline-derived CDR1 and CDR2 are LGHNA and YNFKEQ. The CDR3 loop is CASSSRQGQGSPLHF. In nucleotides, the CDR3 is TGTGCCAGCAGCTCCCGACAGGGGCAGGGTTCACCCCTCCACTTT.

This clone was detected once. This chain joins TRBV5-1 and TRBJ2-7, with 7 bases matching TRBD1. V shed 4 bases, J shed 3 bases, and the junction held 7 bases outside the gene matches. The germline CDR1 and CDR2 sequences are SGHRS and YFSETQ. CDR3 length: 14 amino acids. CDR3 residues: CASSTGTADYEQYF. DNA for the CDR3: TGCGCCAGCAGCACCGGGACAGCCGACTACGAGCAGTACTTC.

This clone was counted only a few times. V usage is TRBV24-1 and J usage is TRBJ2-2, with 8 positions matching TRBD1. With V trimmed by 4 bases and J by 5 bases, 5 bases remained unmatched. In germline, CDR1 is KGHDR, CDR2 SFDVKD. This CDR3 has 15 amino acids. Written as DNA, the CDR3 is TGTGCCACCAGTGACATCGGACAGGGAACCGGGGAGCTGTTTTTT. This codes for CATSDIGQGTGELFF.

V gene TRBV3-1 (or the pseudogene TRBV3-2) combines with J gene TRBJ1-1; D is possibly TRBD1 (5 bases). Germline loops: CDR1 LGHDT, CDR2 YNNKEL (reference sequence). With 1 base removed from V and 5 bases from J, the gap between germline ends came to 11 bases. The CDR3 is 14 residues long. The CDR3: CASSQVAGHTEAFF. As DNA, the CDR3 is TGTGCCAGCAGCCAAGTGGCAGGGCATACTGAAGCTTTCTTT.

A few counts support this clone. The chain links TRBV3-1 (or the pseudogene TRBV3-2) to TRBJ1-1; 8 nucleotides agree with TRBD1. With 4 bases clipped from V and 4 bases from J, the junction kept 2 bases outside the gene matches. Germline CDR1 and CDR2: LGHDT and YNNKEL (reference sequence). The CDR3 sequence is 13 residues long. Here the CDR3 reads CASSRGQGTEAFF. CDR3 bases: TGTGCCAGCAGCCGCGGACAGGGCACTGAAGCTTTCTTT.

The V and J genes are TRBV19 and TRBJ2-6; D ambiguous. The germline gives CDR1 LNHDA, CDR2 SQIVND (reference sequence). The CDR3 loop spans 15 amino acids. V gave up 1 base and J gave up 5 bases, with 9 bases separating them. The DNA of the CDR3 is TGTGCCAGTAGTATAGCTACTCCTCGGGCCAACGTCCTGACTTTC. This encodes CASSIATPRANVLTF.

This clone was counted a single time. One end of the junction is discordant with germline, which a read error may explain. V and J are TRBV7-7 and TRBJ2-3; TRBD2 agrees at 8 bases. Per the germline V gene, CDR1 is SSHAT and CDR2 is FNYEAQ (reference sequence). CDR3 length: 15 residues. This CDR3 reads CASSLTSGNTDTQYF. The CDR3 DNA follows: TGTGCTAGCAGTCTTACTAGCGGCAACACAGATACGCAGTATTTT. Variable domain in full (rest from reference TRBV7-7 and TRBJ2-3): GAGVSQSPRYKVTKRGQDVTLRCDPISSHATLYWYQQALGQGPEFLTYFNYEAQPDKSGLPSDRFSAERPEGSISTLTIQRTEQRDSAMYRCASSLTSGNTDTQYFGPGTRLTVL.

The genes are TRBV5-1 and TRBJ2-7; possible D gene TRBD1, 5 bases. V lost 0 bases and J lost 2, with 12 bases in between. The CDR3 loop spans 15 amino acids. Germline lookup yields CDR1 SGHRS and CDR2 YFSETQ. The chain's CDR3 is CASSLGQGSAYEQYF. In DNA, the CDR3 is TGCGCCAGCAGCTTGGGGCAGGGAAGCGCCTACGAGCAGTACTTC.

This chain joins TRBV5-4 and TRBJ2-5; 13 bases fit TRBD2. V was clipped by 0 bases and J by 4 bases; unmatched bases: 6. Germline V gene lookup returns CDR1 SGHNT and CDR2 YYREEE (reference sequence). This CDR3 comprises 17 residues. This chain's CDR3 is CASSLAGLAGFVETQYF. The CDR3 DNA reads TGTGCCAGCAGCTTGGCGGGACTAGCGGGGTTTGTAGAGACCCAGTACTTC.

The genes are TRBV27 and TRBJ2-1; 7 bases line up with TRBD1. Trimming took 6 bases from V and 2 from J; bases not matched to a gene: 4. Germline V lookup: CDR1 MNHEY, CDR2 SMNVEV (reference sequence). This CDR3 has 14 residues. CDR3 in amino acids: CASRDRAAYNEQFF. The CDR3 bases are TGTGCCAGCAGAGACAGGGCTGCCTACAATGAGCAGTTCTTC.